This T cell receptor (beta chain) appears in the sequencing data of a study of breast tumors, draining lymph nodes, adjacent tissues. This clonotype appeared many times. Its antigen is currently unknown. General study results and limits: Compared with lymph nodes, tumors were less diverse; compared with nontumor tissue, more. Tumor and nontumor repertoires were significantly more similar in luminal-like than in basal-like breast cancer.

MiXCR was run by TCRdb on the multiplex PCR reads, yielding one entry per CDR3 protein. The sample has under 250,000 distinct CDR3 sequences, 32% seen once. Axillary draining lymph nodes of breast cancer patients supplied the node samples. The sample was axillary lymph node tissue. This receptor was taken from a female donor with breast cancer. Some clones in this sample may be carry-over from other donors' samples.

This CDR3 reads CASSPRRNTDTQYF. The CDR3 DNA reads as TGTGCCAGCAGCCCGAGACGAAACACAGATACGCAGTATTTT. V is TRBV7-3 and J is TRBJ2-3; the D is unclear. The length of the CDR3 is 14 residues. The V gene's germline CDR1 is SGHTA and CDR2 FQGTGA. Trimming stripped 5 bases from V and 2 bases from J, with 11 bases between.